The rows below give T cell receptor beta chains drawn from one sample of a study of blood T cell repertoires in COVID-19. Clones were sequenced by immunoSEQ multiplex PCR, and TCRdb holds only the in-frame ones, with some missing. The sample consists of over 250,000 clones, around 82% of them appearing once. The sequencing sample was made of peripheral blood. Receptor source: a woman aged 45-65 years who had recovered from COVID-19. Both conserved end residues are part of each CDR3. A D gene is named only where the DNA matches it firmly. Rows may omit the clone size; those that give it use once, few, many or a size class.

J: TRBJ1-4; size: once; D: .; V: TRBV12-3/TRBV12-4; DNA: TGTGCCAGCAGCGCAATACTTAATGAAAAACTGTTTTTT; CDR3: CASSAILNEKLFF
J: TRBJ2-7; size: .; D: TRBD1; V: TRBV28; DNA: TGTGCCAGCAGAGTACCGCGGGACAGGGACTCCTACGAGCAGTACTTC; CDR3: CASRVPRDRDSYEQYF
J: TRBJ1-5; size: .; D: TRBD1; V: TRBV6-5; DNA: TGTGCCAGCAGTTCTGGGACAGGATCTGGTCAGCCCCAGCATTTT; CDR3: CASSSGTGSGQPQHF
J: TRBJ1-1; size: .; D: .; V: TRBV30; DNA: TGTGCCTGGTCAGGCGACAACACTGAAGCTTTCTTT; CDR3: CAWSGDNTEAFF
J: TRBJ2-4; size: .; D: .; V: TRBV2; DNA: TGTGCCAGCAGGGGTCGGACAGCGGACATTCAGTACTTC; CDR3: CASRGRTADIQYF
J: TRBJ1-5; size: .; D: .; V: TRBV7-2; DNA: TGTGCCAGCAGCTCAGCGTGGGGGGAGCCCCAGCATTTT; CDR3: CASSSAWGEPQHF
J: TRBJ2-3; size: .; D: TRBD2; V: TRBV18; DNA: TGTGCCAGCTCACCTCGGGACTACCCGGGCACAGATACGCAGTATTTT; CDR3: CASSPRDYPGTDTQYF
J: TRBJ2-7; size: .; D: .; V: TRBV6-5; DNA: TGTGCCAGCAGTTACTCCTGGCATGTGGAGCAGTACTTC; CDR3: CASSYSWHVEQYF
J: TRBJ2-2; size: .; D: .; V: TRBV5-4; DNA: TGTGCCAGCAGCTTGGCAGGGTTAGAAACCGGGGAGCTGTTTTTT; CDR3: CASSLAGLETGELFF
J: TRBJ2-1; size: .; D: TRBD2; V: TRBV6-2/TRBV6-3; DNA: TGTGCCAGCAGTTCGGATTCCGGGACTAGCGGTCTCAATGAGCAGTTCTTC; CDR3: CASSSDSGTSGLNEQFF
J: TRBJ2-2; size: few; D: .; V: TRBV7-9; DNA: TGTGCCAGCAGCTTAGGGGGCTTCGGCACCGGGGAGCTGTTTTTT; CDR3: CASSLGGFGTGELFF
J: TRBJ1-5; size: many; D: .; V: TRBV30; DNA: TGTGCCTGGAGCGGCTCAGGGGATCAGCCCCAGCATTTT; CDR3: CAWSGSGDQPQHF
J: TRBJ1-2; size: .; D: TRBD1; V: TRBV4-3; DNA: TGCGCCAGCAGCCAATTCTCCGACAGGGCTGGCTACACCTTC; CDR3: CASSQFSDRAGYTF
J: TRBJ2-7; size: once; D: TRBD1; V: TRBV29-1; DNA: TGCAGCGTTGACACCGGGACAGGGGGATACGAGCAGTACTTC; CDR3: CSVDTGTGGYEQYF
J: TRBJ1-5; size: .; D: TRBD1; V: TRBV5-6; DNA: TGTGCCAGCAGCTTGGGACAGGGGATCAATCAGCCCCAGCATTTT; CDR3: CASSLGQGINQPQHF
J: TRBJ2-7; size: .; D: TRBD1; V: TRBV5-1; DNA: TGCGCCAGCAGCTGGACAGGAGACTACGAGCAGTACTTC; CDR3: CASSWTGDYEQYF
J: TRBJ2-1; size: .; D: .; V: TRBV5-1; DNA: TGCGCCAGCAGCCAATCCCCCAGGGACAATGAGCAGTTCTTC; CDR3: CASSQSPRDNEQFF
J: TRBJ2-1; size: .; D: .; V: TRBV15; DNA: TGTGCCACCAGCAGAGCGCGGCTTCGAGAGCAGTTCTTC; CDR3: CATSRARLREQFF
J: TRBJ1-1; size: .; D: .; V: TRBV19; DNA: TGTGCCAGTAGTATAGATCCGGTGGGGGGGACTGAAGCTTTCTTT; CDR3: CASSIDPVGGTEAFF
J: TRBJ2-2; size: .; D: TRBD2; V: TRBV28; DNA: TGTGCCGCGAGGTGGAGCGGGGGGGCGGCAACCGGGGAGCTGTTTTTT; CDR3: CAARWSGGAATGELFF
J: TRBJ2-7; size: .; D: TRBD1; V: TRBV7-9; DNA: TGTGCCAGCAGCCGACAGGGGGGCGGAAACGAGCAGTACTTC; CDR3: CASSRQGGGNEQYF
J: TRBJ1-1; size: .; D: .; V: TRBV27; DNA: TGTGCCAGCAGTTTATCCCAGGTGAACACTGAAGCTTTCTTT; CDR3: CASSLSQVNTEAFF
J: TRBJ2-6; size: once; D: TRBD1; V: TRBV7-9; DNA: TGTGCCAGCAGCTTAGACGGACAGGGGAGACCTGGGGCCAACGTCCTGACTTTC; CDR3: CASSLDGQGRPGANVLTF
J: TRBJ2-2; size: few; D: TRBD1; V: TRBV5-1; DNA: TGCGCCAGCAGTTCTAAGGCCAGGGACAGGGTGGAGACCGGGGAGCTGTTTTTT; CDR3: CASSSKARDRVETGELFF
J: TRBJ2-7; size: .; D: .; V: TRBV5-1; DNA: TGCGCCAGCAGCTCCTCGCCCGGGGGGCGGGACGAGCAGTACTTC; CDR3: CASSSSPGGRDEQYF
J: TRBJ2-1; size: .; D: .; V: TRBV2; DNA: TGTGCCAGCAGATGGGACTTCAACAATGAGCAGTTCTTC; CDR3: CASRWDFNNEQFF
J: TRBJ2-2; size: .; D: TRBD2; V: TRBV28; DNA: TGTGCCAGCAGCCGGACTAGCGGGAGGGCCGGGGAGCTGTTTTTT; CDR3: CASSRTSGRAGELFF
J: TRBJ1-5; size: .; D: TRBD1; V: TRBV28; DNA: TGTGCCAGCAGTTTTCGGGACAGGGACTTTCAGCCCCAGCATTTT; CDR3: CASSFRDRDFQPQHF
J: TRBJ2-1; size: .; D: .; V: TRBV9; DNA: TGTGCCAGCAGCGGGGTGACTAGTTCCGGTGAGCAGTTCTTC; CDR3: CASSGVTSSGEQFF
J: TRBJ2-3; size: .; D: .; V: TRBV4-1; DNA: TGCGCCAGCAGCGAAGACAGGCAGGGGAGCGGAGCGGCGCAGTATTTT; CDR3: CASSEDRQGSGAAQYF
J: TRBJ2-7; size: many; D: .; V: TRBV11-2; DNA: TGTGCCAGCAGCTTAGATTTGAGGGGGTACGAGCAGTACTTC; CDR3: CASSLDLRGYEQYF
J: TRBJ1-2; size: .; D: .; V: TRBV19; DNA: TGTGCCAGTTCCTGGGAGGGGGTCTATGGCTACACCTTC; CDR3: CASSWEGVYGYTF
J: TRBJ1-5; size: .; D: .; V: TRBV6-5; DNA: TGTGCCAGCAGTTACGGGGGCGGGCAGCCCCAGCATTTT; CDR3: CASSYGGGQPQHF
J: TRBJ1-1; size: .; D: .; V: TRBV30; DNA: TGTGCCTGGAGCGGAGTGGGGGGGTCTGGATACACTGAAGCTTTCTTT; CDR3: CAWSGVGGSGYTEAFF
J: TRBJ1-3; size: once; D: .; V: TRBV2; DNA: TGTGCCAGTTGTGGGAGGATCGTTGGCGGAAACACCATATATTTT; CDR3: CASCGRIVGGNTIYF
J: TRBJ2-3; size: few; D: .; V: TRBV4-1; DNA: TGCGCCAGCAGCCAAGATCTGGCAGGGGTCATGGCCAGCACAGATACGCAGTATTTT; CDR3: CASSQDLAGVMASTDTQYF
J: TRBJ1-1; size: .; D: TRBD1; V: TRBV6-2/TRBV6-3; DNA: TGTGCCAGCAGTTTCGAGGGACAGGGGTACCCTGAAGCTTTCTTT; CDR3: CASSFEGQGYPEAFF
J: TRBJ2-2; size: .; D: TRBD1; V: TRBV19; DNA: TGTGCCAGTAGTAGACAGGGTTTGGGCACCGGGGAGCTGTTTTTT; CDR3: CASSRQGLGTGELFF
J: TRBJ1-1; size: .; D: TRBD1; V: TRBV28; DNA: TGTGCCAGCAGCGGGACAGCCCCAGCGAACACTGAAGCTTTCTTT; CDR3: CASSGTAPANTEAFF
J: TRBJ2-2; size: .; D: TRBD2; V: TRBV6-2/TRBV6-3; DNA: TGTGCCAGCAGTCCCGGACTAGCGGGGGAGCTGAACACCGGGGAGCTGTTTTTT; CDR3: CASSPGLAGELNTGELFF
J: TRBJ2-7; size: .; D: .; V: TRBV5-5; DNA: TGTGCCAGCAGCTTCGAGGATCTCCCAAGGCACGAGCAGTACTTC; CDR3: CASSFEDLPRHEQYF
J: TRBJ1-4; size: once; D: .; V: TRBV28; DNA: TGTGCCAGCAATACCAACGGGCACAGGGATGAAAAACTGTTTTTT; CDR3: CASNTNGHRDEKLFF
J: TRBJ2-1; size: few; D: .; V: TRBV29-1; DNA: TGCAGCGTGCCCAGGGGCTCGGGTGAGCAGTTCTTC; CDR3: CSVPRGSGEQFF
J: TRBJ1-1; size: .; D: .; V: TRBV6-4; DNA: TGTGCCAGCAGTGCAACACGCATGAACACTGAAGCTTTCTTT; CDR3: CASSATRMNTEAFF
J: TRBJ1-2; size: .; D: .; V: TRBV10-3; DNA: TGTGCCATCAGTGGACAGTTGTCTTCTGGCTACACCTTC; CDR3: CAISGQLSSGYTF
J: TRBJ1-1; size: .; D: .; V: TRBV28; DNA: TGTGCCAGCAGAATAATATTCCCGCAGAGACGGGGCACTGAAGCTTTCTTT; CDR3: CASRIIFPQRRGTEAFF
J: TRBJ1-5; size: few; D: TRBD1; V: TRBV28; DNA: TGTGCCAGCAGTCAGGACAGGGTGGGGGATCAGCCCCAGCATTTT; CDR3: CASSQDRVGDQPQHF
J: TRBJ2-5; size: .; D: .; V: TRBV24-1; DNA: TGTGCCACCAGTGATTCCAGGGCTTCCGAGACCCAGTACTTC; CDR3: CATSDSRASETQYF
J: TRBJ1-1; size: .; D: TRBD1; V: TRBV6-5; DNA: TGTGCCAGCACCGGACAGGGGGGGATGAACACTGAAGCTTTCTTT; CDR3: CASTGQGGMNTEAFF
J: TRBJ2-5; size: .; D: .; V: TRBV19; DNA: TGTGCCAGTAGTATTTCCGGGCAAGAGACCCAGTACTTC; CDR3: CASSISGQETQYF
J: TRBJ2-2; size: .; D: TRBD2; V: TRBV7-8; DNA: TGTGCCAGCAGCTTAGACGCTAGCGGGAGAGGGGCCGGGGAGCTGTTTTTT; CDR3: CASSLDASGRGAGELFF
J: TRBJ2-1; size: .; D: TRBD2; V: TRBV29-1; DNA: TGCAGCGTTGAGAAGACTAGCGGAGCCCACAATGAGCAGTTCTTC; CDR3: CSVEKTSGAHNEQFF
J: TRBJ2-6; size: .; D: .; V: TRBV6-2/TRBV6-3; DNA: TGTGCCAGCAGTTACTGGCTCTCTGGGGCCAACGTCCTGACTTTC; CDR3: CASSYWLSGANVLTF